This T cell receptor beta chain is from a study of identical twins. Study results and limitations: Insertion counts were lower in abundant cord blood beta clonotypes, a trend that memory repertoires did not show. Excess twin sharing in beta out-of-frame sequences was weaker.

This clonotype has ten or more counts. The antigen remains undetermined. With template switching, a universal primer site was added, and the cDNA carried unique molecular identifiers. TCRdb recomputed calls from the 5' RACE reads with MiXCR, one row per CDR3 protein. This repertoire shows about 530,000 distinct CDR3 sequences, 13% to 15% found once; its top ten account for 0.44%. Every one of the donors was a healthy Caucasian. The CDR3 is 16 residues long. From germline, CDR1 is SGHRS and CDR2 YFSETQ. The junction had 8 bases not matched to a gene; V was cut back by 7 bases and J by 1 base. This sample also appeared in a second study, on yellow fever vaccine responses in identical twins.

The receptor's source is a young woman in good health. The sample comprised CD4+ T cells sorted from blood. V and J are TRBV5-1 and TRBJ2-5, with 12 positions matching TRBD2. CDR3 nucleotide sequence: TGCGCCAGCGCCCTTTGGACTAGCGGGACCCAAGAGACCCAGTACTTC. Residues: CASALWTSGTQETQYF.